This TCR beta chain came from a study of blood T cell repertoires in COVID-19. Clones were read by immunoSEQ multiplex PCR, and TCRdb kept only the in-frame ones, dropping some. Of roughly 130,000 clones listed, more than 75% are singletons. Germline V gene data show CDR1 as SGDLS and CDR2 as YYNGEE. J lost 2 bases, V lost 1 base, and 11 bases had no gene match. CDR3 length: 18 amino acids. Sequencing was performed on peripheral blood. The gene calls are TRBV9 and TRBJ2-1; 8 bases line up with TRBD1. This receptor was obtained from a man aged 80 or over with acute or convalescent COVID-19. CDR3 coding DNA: TGTGCCAGCAGCGTAAGCGAGCCGACAGGGGTTCCCTACAATGAGCAGTTCTTC. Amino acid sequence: CASSVSEPTGVPYNEQFF.